This T cell receptor (beta chain) was sequenced during a study of cytomegalovirus exposure and HLA in healthy donors. About this clone: The target antigen is unknown.

PCR employed 60 Vbeta and 13 Jbeta primers. Data came from immunoSEQ multiplex PCR; TCRdb stores just in-frame clones and leaves some out. The sample contains about 140,000 clones, 70% to 85% of which appear only once. With V trimmed by 0 bases and J by 6 bases, 0 bases remained unmatched. The V gene's germline CDR1 is MRHNA and CDR2 SNTAGT. The CDR3 covers 15 residues. General study findings and limits: Presence/absence analyses treated sequencing depth as roughly uniform across donors. Donor immune exposure was known only as CMV serostatus. Differences between HLA loci emerged in a later analysis of TCR association rates, with DRB1 most and HLA-C fewest.

The clonotype was recovered from a man younger than 40 in good health and CMV-seropositive. The V and J genes are TRBV6-4 and TRBJ2-1; 12 nucleotides agree with TRBD2. The sequenced sample consisted of PBMCs. In DNA form, the CDR3 reads TGTGCCAGCAGTGACTCACTAGCGGGAGGCAATGAGCAGTTCTTC. Translating gives CASSDSLAGGNEQFF.